The clone carrying this TCR beta chain was recorded many times. Its antigen is currently unknown. This sample was taken from a study of identical twins. TCRdb called the 5' RACE reads again in MiXCR, with one record for every CDR3 protein. The sample lists approximately 1.8 million distinct CDR3 sequences, around a third occurring once. This CDR3 contains 15 residues. CDR1 is SGHAT and CDR2 is FQNNGV in the germline V gene. Deletions cut 0 bases from V and 9 bases from J, with 15 bases between. General observations from the study: Memory repertoires showed no such pattern, whereas abundant cord blood beta clonotypes carried fewer insertions. The study found that models underestimated out-of-frame TCR alpha sharing in monozygotic twins.

The sequencing sample was made of cord blood. The chain employs TRBV11-2 and TRBJ2-4; perhaps TRBD1 as D (6 bases). The clonotype comes from a newborn girl in good health. CDR3 sequence reads: CASSLEGHQGGIQYF. CDR3 DNA sequence: TGTGCCAGCAGCTTAGAGGGACACCAAGGTGGCATTCAGTACTTC.